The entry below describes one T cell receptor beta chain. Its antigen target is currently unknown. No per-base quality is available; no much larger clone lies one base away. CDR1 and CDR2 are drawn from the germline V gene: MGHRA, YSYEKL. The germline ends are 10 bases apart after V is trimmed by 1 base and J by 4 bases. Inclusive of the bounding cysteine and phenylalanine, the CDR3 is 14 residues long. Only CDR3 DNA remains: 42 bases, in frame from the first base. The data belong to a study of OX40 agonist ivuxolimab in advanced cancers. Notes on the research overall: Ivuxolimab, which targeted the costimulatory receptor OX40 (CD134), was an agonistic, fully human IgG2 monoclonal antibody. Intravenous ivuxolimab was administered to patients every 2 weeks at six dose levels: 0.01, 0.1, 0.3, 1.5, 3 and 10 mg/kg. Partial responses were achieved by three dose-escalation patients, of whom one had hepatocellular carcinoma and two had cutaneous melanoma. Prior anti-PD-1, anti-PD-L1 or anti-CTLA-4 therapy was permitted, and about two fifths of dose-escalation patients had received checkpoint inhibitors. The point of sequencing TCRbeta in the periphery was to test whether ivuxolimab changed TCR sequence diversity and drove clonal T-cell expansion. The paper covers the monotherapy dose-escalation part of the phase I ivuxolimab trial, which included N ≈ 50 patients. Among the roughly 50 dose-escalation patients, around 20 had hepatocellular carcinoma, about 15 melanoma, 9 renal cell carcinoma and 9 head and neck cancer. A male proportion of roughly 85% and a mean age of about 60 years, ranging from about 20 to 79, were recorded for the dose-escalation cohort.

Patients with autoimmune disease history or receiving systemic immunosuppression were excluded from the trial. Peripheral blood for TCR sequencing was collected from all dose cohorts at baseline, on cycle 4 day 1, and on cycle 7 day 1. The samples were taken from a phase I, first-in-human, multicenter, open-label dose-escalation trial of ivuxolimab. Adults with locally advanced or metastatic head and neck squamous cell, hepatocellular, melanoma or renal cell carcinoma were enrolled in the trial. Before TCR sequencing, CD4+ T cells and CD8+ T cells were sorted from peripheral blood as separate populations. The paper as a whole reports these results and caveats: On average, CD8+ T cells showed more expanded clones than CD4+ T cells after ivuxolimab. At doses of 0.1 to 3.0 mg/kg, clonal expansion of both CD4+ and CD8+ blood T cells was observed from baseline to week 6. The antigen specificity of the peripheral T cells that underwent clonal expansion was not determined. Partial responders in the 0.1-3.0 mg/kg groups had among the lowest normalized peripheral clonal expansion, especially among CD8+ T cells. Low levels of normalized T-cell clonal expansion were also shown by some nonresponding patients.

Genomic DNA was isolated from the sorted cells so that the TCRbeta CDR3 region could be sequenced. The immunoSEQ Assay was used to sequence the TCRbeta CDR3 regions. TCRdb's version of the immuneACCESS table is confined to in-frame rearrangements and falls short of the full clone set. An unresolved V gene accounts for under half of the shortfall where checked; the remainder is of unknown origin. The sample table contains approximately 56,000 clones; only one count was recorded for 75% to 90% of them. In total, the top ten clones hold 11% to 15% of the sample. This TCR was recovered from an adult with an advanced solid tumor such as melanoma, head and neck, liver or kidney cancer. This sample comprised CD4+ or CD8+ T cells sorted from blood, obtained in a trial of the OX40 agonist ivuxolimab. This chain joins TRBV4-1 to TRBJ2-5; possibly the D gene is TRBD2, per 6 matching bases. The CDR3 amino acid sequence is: CASSQGRGGETQYF. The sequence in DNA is TGCGCCAGCAGCCAAGGGCGGGGAGGAGAGACCCAGTACTTC.